This is a list of T cell receptor beta chains from one sample in a study of blood T cell repertoires in COVID-19. This table comes from immunoSEQ multiplex PCR, and its TCRdb copy is limited to in-frame clones, with some not included. The sample lists 100,000 to 120,000 clones, around 90% seen once, with around 2% in the top ten. The specimen sequenced was peripheral blood. These receptors were collected from a human donor in a cohort sampled during active COVID-19. Each CDR3 is given with its conserved first and last residue. Each record gives: J gene, D gene, clone size, V gene, CDR3 protein, CDR3 DNA. A D gene is named only where the DNA matches it firmly. Clone sizes are given selectively: once, few, many, or a class where the clone is expanded.

>TRBJ2-5|TRBD2|.|TRBV11-2
CASSLGSSGGPTETQYF
TGTGCCAGCAGCTTAGGGTCTAGCGGGGGCCCTACGGAGACCCAGTACTTC
>TRBJ1-1|TRBD1|.|TRBV29-1
CSTAEQGAATEAFF
TGCAGCACGGCTGAACAGGGGGCCGCCACTGAAGCTTTCTTT
>TRBJ2-2|TRBD1|.|TRBV11-2
CASSSLTDRPNTGELFF
TGTGCCAGCAGCTCCCTAACGGACAGGCCGAACACCGGGGAGCTGTTTTTT
>TRBJ2-5|.|.|TRBV18
CASSPQDGGKETQYF
TGTGCCAGCTCACCCCAGGACGGGGGAAAAGAGACCCAGTACTTC
>TRBJ2-7|.|.|TRBV10-3
CAIKGESYEQYF
TGTGCCATCAAGGGGGAATCCTACGAGCAGTACTTC
>TRBJ1-4|.|once|TRBV19
CASSIAGTGNEKLFF
TGTGCCAGTAGTATAGCAGGGACTGGAAATGAAAAACTGTTTTTT
>TRBJ2-7|.|.|TRBV27
CASSLEAWRVKEQYF
TGTGCCAGCAGTTTAGAGGCCTGGCGAGTAAAGGAGCAGTACTTC
>TRBJ2-5|.|.|TRBV7-7
CASSPRNSEIQETQYF
TGTGCTAGCAGCCCCCGAAATAGCGAGATTCAAGAGACCCAGTACTTC
>TRBJ1-5|.|.|TRBV6-1
CASRTDSSQPQHF
TGTGCCAGCAGAACGGACAGCTCTCAGCCCCAGCATTTT
>TRBJ2-7|.|.|TRBV3-1/TRBV3-2
CASSQRGAGENEQYF
TGTGCCAGCAGCCAAAGGGGGGCGGGGGAAAACGAGCAGTACTTC
>TRBJ2-7|.|.|TRBV4-1
CASSHIGQNYEQYF
TGCGCCAGCAGCCACATCGGACAGAACTACGAGCAGTACTTC
>TRBJ1-4|.|once|TRBV30
CAWNSGNLEKLFF
TGTGCCTGGAATTCCGGGAATTTGGAAAAACTGTTTTTT
>TRBJ1-1|.|.|TRBV7-7
CASSSSQDTEAFF
TGTGCTAGCAGCTCCTCACAGGACACTGAAGCTTTCTTT
>TRBJ2-7|.|.|TRBV13
CASSLGTLDYEQYF
TGTGCCAGCAGCTTAGGGACTCTCGACTACGAGCAGTACTTC
>TRBJ1-3|.|.|TRBV10-3
CAISADQGTIYF
TGTGCCATCAGTGCCGACCAGGGCACCATATATTTT